Reported below is one T cell receptor (beta chain). This clone may be a read error of a much larger clone one base away. CDR3 length equals 15 residues. Trimming removed 1 base from V and 2 bases from J, with 15 bases in between. Germline CDR1 reads SQVTM; CDR2 reads ANQGSEA. This sample is part of a study of identical twins. MiXCR was run by TCRdb on the 5' RACE reads, yielding one entry per CDR3 protein. The table records some 1,600,000 distinct CDR3 sequences, about 31% of them present only once. Sequenced input: cord blood. The clonotype was recovered from a newborn girl in good health. The genes are TRBV29-1 and TRBJ2-7, with D possibly being TRBD1 (6 bases). This chain's CDR3 is CSVEVQDSVTYEQYF. The CDR3 DNA sequence: TGCAGCGTTGAAGTCCAGGACAGCGTCACCTACGAGCAGTACTTC.